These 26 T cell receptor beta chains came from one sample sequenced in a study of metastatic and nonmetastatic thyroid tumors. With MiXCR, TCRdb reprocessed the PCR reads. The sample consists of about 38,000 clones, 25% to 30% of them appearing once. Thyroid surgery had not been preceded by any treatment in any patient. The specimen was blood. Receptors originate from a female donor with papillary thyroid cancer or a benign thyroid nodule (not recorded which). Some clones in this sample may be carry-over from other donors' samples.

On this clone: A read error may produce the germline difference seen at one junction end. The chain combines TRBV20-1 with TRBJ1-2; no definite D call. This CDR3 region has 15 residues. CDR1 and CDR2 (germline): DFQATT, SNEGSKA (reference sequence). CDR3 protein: CSARIKGSLNYGYAF. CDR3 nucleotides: TGCAGTGCTAGAATTAAGGGCTCTCTTAACTATGGCTACGCCTTC.

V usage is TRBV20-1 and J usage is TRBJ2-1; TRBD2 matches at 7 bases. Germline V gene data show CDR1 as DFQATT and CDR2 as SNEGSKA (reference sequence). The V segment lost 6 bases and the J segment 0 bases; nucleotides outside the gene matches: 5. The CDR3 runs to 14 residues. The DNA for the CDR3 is TGCAGTGCCGTGCGGGGGAGCTCCTACAATGAGCAGTTCTTC. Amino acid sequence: CSAVRGSSYNEQFF.

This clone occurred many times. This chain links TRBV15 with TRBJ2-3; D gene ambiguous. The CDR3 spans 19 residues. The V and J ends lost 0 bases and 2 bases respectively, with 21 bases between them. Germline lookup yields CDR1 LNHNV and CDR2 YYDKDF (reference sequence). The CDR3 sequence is CATSRDSPRAGSVTDTQYF. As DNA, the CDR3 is TGTGCCACCAGCAGAGATTCCCCGCGCGCTGGGTCTGTCACAGATACGCAGTATTTT. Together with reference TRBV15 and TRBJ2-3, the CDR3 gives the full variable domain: DAMVIQNPRYQVTQFGKPVTLSCSQTLNHNVMYWYQQKSSQAPKLLFHYYDKDFNNEADTPDNFQSRRPNTSFCFLDIRSPGLGDTAMYLCATSRDSPRAGSVTDTQYFGPGTRLTVL.

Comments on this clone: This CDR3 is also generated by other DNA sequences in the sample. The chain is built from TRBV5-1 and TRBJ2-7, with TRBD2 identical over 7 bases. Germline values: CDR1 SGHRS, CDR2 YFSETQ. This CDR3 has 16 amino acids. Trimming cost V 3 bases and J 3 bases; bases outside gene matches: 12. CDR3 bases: TGCGCCAGCAGCTCGGGCGGGGGTGGCGCATACTACGAGCAGTACTTC. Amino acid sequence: CASSSGGGGAYYEQYF.

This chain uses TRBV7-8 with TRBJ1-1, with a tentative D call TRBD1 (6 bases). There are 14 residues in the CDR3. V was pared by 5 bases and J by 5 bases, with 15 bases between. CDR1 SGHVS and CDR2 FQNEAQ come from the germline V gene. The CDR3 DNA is TGTGCCAGCAGCCGCGGGGGCGTAGGGACTGAAGCTTTCTTT. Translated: CASSRGGVGTEAFF. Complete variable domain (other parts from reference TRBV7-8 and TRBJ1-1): GAGVSQSPRYKVAKRGQDVALRCDPISGHVSLFWYQQALGQGPEFLTYFQNEAQLDKSGLPSDRFFAERPEGSVSTLKIQRTQQEDSAVYLCASSRGGVGTEAFFGQGTRLTVV.

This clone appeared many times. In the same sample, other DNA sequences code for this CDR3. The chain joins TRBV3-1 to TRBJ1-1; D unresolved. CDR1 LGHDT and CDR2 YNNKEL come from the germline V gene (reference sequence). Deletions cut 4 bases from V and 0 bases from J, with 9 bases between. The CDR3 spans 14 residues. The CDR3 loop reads CASSREIMNTEAFF. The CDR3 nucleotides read TGTGCCAGCAGCCGGGAGATTATGAACACTGAAGCTTTCTTT. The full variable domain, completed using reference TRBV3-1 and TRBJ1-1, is DTAVSQTPKYLVTQMGNDKSIKCEQNLGHDTMYWYKQDSKKFLKIMFSYNNKELIINETVPNRFSPKSPDKAHLNLHINSLELGDSAVYFCASSREIMNTEAFFGQGTRLTVV.

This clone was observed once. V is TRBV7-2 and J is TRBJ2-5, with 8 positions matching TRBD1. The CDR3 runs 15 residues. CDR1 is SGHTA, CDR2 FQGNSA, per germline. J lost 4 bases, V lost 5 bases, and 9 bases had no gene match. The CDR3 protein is CASSVTGVLGETQYF. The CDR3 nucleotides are TGTGCCAGCAGCGTGACAGGGGTCCTAGGAGAGACCCAGTACTTC.

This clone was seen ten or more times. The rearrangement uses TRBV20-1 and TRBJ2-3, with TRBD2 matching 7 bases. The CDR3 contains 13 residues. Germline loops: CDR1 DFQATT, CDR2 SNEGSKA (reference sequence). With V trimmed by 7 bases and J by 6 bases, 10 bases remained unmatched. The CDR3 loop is CSGRAGEWDTQYF. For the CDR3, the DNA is TGCAGTGGGAGGGCGGGAGAGTGGGATACGCAGTATTTT.

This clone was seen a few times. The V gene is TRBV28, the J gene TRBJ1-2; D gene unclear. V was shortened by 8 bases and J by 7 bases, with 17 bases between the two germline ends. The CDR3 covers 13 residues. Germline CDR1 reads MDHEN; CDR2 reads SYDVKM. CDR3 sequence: CASGSIGAGGYTF. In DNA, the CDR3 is TGTGCCAGCGGTTCAATCGGTGCGGGTGGCTACACCTTC.

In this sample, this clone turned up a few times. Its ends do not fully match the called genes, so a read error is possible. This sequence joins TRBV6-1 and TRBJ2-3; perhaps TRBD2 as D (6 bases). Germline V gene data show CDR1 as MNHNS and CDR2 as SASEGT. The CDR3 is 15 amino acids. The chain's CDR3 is CASGGGAYKMDTQYF. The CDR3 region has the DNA TGTGCCAGCGGTGGAGGGGCTTATAAGATGGATACACAGTATTTT.

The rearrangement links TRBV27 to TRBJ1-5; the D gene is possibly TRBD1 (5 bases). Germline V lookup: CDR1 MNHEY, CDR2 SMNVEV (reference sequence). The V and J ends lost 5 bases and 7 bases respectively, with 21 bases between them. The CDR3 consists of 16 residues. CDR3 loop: CASSMISRASGQPQHF. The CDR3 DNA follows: TGTGCCAGCAGTATGATCAGCAGGGCGTCGGGACAGCCCCAGCATTTT.

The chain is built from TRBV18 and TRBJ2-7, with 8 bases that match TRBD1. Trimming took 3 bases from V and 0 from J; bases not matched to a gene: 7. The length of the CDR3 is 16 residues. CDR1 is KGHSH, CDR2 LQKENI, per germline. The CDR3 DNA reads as TGTGCCAGCTCACCTCCGGGACAGGACTTCTCCTACGAGCAGTACTTC. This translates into CASSPPGQDFSYEQYF.

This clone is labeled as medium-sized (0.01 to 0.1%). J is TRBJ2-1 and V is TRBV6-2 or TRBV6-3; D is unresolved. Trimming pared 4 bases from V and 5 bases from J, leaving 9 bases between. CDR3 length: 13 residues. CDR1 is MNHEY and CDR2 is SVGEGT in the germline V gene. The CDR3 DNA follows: TGTGCCAGCAGTTCAAACGAGAACAATGAGCAGTTCTTC. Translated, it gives CASSSNENNEQFF.

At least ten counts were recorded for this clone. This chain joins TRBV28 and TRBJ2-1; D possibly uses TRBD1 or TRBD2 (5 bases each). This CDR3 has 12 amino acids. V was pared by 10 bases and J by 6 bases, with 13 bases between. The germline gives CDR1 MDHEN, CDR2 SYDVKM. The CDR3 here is CATGTSLNEQFF. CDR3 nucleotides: TGTGCCACCGGGACCTCCCTCAATGAGCAGTTCTTC.

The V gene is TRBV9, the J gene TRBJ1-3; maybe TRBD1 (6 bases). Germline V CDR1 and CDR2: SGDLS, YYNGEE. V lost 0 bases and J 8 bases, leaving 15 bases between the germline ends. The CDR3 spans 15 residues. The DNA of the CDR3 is TGTGCCAGCAGCGTAGCTGGGGGGCGAGGGGACACCATATATTTT. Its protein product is CASSVAGGRGDTIYF.

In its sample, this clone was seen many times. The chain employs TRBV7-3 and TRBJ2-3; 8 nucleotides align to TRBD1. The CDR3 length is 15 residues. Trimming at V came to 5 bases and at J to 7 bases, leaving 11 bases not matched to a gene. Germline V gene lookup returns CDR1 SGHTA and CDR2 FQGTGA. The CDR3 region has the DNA TGTGCCAGCAGCATCGCCGGGACAGGATCATATACGCAGTATTTT. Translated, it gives CASSIAGTGSYTQYF.

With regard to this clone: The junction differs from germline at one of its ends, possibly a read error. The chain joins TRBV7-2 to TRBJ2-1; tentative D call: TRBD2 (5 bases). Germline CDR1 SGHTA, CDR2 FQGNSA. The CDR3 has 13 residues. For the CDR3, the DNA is TGTGCCAGCAGCTTAGCCATGGACTCCAAACCACATTTC. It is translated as CASSLAMDSKPHF.

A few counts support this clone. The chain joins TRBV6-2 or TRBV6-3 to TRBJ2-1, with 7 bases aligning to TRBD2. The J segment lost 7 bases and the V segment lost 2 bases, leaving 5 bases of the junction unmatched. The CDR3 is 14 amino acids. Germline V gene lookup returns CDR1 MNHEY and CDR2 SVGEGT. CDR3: CASSYNREANEQFF. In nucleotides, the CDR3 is TGTGCCAGCAGTTACAACCGGGAGGCGAATGAGCAGTTCTTC.

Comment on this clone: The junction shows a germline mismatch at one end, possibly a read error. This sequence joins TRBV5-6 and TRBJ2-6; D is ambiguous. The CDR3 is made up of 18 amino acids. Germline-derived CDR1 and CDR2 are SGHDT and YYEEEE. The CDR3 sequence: CASSLVAWGSSRANVLTF. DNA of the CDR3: TGTGCCAGCAGCTTGGTGGCATGGGGTAGCTCTCGGGCCAACGTCCTGACTTTC.

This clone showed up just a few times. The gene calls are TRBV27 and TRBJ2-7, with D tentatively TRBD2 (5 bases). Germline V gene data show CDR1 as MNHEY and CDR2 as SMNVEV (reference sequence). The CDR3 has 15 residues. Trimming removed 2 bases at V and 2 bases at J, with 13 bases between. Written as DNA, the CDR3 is TGTGCCAGCAGTTTACTTAGTCGGACTCCCTACGAGCAGTACTTC. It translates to CASSLLSRTPYEQYF.

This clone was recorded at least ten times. The CDR3 nucleotides read TGTGCCAGCAGCCAAGCCGGAAATGAGCAGTTCTTC. Its translation is CASSQAGNEQFF. The chain couples TRBV3-1 to TRBJ2-1; D is unclear. CDR1 and CDR2 from the germline V gene are LGHDT and YNNKEL (reference sequence). The CDR3 runs 12 residues. V was clipped by 1 base and J by 7 bases, with 5 bases between them.

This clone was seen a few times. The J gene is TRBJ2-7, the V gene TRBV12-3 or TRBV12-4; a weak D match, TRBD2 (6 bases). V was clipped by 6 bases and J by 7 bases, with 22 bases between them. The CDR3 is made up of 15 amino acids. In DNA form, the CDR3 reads TGTGCCAGCAGCCCCGGGGGTAGCGGCCTTTGGGAGCAGTACTTC. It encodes CASSPGGSGLWEQYF.

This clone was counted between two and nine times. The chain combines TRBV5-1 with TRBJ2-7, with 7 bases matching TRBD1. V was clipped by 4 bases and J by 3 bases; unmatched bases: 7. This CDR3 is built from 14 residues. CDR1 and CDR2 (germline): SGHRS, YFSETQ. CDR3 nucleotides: TGCGCCAGCAGCGTCGGGACAGCAGGCTACGAGCAGTACTTC. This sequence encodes CASSVGTAGYEQYF. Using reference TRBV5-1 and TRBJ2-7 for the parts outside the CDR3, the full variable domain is KAGVTQTPRYLIKTRGQQVTLSCSPISGHRSVSWYQQTPGQGLQFLFEYFSETQRNKGNFPGRFSGRQFSNSRSEMNVSTLELGDSALYLCASSVGTAGYEQYFGPGTRLTVT.

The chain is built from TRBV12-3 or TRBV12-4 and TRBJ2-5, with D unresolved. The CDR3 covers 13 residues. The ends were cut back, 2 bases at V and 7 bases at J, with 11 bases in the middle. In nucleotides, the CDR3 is TGTGCCAGCAGTTTAAAGGGATGGGGGACCCAGTACTTC. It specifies CASSLKGWGTQYF.

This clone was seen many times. In DNA form, the CDR3 reads TGTGCCAGCAATGGTGGCCAAGAGACCCAGTACTTC. Translated, it gives CASNGGQETQYF. The genes are TRBV7-2 and TRBJ2-5, with no clear D. The V gene lost 7 bases and the J gene lost 1 base, with 7 bases spanning the gap. The CDR3 covers 12 residues. In germline, CDR1 is SGHTA, CDR2 FQGNSA.

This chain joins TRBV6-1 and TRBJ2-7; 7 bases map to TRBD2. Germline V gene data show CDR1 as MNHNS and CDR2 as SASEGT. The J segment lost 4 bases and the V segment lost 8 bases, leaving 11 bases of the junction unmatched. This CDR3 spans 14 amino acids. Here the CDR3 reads CASSLGGRIYEQYF. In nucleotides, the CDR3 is TGTGCCAGCTCCCTGGGGGGGAGAATATACGAGCAGTACTTC.